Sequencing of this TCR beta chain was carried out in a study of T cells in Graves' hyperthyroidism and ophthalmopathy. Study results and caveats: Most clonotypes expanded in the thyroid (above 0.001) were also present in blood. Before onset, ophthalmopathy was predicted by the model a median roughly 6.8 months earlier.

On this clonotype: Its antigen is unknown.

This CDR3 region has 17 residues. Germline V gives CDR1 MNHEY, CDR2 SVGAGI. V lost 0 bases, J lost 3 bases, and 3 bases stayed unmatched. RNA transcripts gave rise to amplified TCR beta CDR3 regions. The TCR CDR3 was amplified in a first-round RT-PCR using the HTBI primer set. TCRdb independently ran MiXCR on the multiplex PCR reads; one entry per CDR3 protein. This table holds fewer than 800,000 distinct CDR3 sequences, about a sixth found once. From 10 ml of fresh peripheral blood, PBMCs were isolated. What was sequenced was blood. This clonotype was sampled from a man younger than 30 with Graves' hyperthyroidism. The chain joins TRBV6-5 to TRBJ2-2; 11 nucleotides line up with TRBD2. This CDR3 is CASSYSTSGTYTGELFF. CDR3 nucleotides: TGTGCCAGCAGTTACTCGACTAGCGGGACTTACACCGGGGAGCTGTTTTTT.